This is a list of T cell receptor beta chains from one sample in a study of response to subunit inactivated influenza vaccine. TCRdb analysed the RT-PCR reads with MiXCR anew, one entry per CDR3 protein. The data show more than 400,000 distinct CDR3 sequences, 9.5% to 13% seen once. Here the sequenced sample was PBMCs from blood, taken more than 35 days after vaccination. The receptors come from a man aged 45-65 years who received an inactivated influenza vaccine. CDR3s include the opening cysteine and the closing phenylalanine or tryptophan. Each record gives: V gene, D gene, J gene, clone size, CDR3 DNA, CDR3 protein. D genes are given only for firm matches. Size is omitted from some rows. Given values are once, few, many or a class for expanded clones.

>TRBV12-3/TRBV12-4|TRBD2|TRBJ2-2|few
TGTGCCAGCAGGGGAAGCGGGAGGAACACCGGGGAGCTGTTTTTT
CASRGSGRNTGELFF
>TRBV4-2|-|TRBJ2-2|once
TGTGCCAGCAGGGGAGCGGTAACCGGGGAGCTGTTTTTT
CASRGAVTGELFF
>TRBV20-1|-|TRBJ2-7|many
TGCAGTGCTAGCCTCTTGGGAGGGGGATACTACGAGCAGTACTTC
CSASLLGGGYYEQYF
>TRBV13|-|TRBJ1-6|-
TGTGCCAGCAGCGTACTGGGGGGTGACCCAAGTTCACCCCTCCACTTT
CASSVLGGDPSSPLHF
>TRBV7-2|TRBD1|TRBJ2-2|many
TGTGCCAGCAGCTTCCGAGACAGGGAAGGGGAGCTGTTTTTT
CASSFRDREGELFF
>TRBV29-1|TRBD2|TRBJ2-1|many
TGCAGCGTTGAAAGGAGGTCTAGCGGGAGTCAGGATGAGCAGTTCTTC
CSVERRSSGSQDEQFF
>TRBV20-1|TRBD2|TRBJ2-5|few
TGCAGTGCTTGGGGACTACTCCCCACGGGAGAGACCCAGTACTTC
CSAWGLLPTGETQYF
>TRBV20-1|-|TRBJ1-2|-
TGCAGTGCCTTTGGGGTTGGCTACACCTTC
CSAFGVGYTF
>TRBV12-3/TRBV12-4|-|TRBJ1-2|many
TGTGCCAGCAGTTCGATCACAAGTAACTATGGCTACACCTTC
CASSSITSNYGYTF
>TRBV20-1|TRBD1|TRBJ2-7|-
TGCAGTGCTAGACCGGGACAGGGGGGTGTCGAGCAGTACTTC
CSARPGQGGVEQYF
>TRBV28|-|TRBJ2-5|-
TGTGCCAGCAGTTTTCCCCGACAGGAACTCCACCAAGAGACCCAGTACTTC
CASSFPRQELHQETQYF
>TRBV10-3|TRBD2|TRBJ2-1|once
TGTGCCATCAGTGACTCCGGGACTAGCGGGAGATGGGGCCTAAGTTCCTACAATGAGCAGTTCTTC
CAISDSGTSGRWGLSSYNEQFF
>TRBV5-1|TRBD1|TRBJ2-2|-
TGCGCCAGCAGCTTGGCAGTAAACAGGGGGCCCGGGGAGCTGTTTTTT
CASSLAVNRGPGELFF
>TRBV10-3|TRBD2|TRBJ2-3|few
TGTGCCATCAGGTTTAGCGGGGGGGCCGCAGATACGCAGTATTTT
CAIRFSGGAADTQYF
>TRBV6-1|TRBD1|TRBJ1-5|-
TGTGCCAGCAGCGCCGGACAGGGCGTTCAGCCCCAGCATTTT
CASSAGQGVQPQHF
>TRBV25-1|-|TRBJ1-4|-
TGTGCCAGCAGAAGCGACTATGAAAAACTGTTTTTT
CASRSDYEKLFF
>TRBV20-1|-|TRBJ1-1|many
TGCAGTGCTAGTATCGGCCAGGGGACTGAAGCTTTCTTT
CSASIGQGTEAFF
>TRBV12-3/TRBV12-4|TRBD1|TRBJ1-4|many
TGTGCCAGCAGTTATCCGGGACAGGAGGGGAAACTGTTTTTT
CASSYPGQEGKLFF
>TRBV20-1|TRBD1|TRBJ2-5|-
TGCAGTGCTTACGAGGGACAGGGAGAGACCCAGTACTTC
CSAYEGQGETQYF
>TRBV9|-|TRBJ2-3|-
TGTGCCAGCAGCGTAGGTCTAGCTATACGGGCAGATACGCAGTATTTT
CASSVGLAIRADTQYF
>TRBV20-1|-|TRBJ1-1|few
TGCAGTGCTAATACAGGGCCCACTGAAGCTTTCTTT
CSANTGPTEAFF
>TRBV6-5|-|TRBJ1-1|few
TGTGCCAGCAGTTACCCCCTTTCAGGCCTGAACACTGAAGCTTTCTTT
CASSYPLSGLNTEAFF
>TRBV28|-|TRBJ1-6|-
TGTGCCATACTGACAGGTGGATTAAATTCACCCCTCCACTTT
CAILTGGLNSPLHF
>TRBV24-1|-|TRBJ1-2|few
TGTGCCACTTCCTCGCAGGCCTTCTATGGCTACACCTTC
CATSSQAFYGYTF
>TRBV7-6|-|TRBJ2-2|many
TGTGCCAGCAGCTTAGTTGGAGGGTCCGGGGAGCTGTTTTTT
CASSLVGGSGELFF
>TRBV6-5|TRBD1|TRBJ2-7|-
TGTGCCAGCAGTTACTCTCAGGACAGGGTATCCTACGAGCAGTACTTC
CASSYSQDRVSYEQYF
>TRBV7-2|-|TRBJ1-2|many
TGTGCCAGCAGCTTAGCAGCGATCTATGGCTACACCTTC
CASSLAAIYGYTF
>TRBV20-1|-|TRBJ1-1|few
TGCAGCCTCCTGGCAGGCGGCACTGAAGCTTTCTTT
CSLLAGGTEAFF
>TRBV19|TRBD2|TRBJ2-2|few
TGTGCCAGTAGTGTAGCGGGAACGAACACCGGGGAGCTGTTTTTT
CASSVAGTNTGELFF
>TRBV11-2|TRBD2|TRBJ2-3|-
TGTGCCAGCAGCTTATCAATCGCGGGGACTAGCGGGAGAGGGAACACGCAGTATTTT
CASSLSIAGTSGRGNTQYF
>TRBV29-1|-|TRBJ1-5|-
TGCAGCGTAGGCCGGGATAGCAATCAGCCCCAGCATTTT
CSVGRDSNQPQHF
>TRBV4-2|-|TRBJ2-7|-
TGTGCCAGCAGCCAAGACCCCCTAACGGGCGAGCAGTACTTC
CASSQDPLTGEQYF
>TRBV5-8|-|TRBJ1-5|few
TGTGCCAGCAGCTCGGAATCGGGATATCAGCCCCAGCATTTT
CASSSESGYQPQHF
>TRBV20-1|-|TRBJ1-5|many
TGCAGTGCCCACGCGGGGCAGGTCGGTCAGCCCCAGCATTTT
CSAHAGQVGQPQHF
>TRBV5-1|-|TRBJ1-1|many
TGCGCCAGCAGCCCCCGAACAGGTTCTATGAACACTGAAGCTTTCTTT
CASSPRTGSMNTEAFF
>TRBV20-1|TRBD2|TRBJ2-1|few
TGCAGTGCAACCAGCGGGCTAGCGGGGGGTTACAATGAGCAGTTCTTC
CSATSGLAGGYNEQFF
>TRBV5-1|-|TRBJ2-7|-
TGCGCCAGCAGCTTGAGGCCATCGAACTACGAGCAGTACTTC
CASSLRPSNYEQYF
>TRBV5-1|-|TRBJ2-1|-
TGCGCCAGCAGCTTGGTTCGGGCTAATGAGCAGTTCTTC
CASSLVRANEQFF
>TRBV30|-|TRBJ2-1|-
TGTGCCTGGAGTTATACACACAATGAGCAGTTCTTC
CAWSYTHNEQFF
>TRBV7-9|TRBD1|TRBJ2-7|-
TGTGCCAGCAGCCCGAGGGGGCAGTACCCCTCCTACGAGCAGTACTTC
CASSPRGQYPSYEQYF
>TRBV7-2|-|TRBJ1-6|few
TGTGCCAGCAGCTTAGCGCTGGGTTCACCCCTCCACTTT
CASSLALGSPLHF
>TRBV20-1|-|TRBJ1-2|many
TGCAGTGCTAGAGATTTCAAGGGGCCGGTCTATGGCTACACCTTC
CSARDFKGPVYGYTF
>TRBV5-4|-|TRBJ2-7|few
TGTGCCAGCAGCACGGGGACGGAAGAGTACGAGCAGTACTTC
CASSTGTEEYEQYF
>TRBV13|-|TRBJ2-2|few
TGTGCCAGCAGCTGGGGACCCCGGCCTGGGGAGCTGTTTTTT
CASSWGPRPGELFF
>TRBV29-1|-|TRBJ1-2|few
TGCAGCGTTGTAAGGCACGGGACTAGTAACTATGGCTACACCTTC
CSVVRHGTSNYGYTF
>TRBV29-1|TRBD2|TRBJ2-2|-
TGCAGCGCCCGACTAGCGGGGGCCGGGGAGCTGTTTTTT
CSARLAGAGELFF
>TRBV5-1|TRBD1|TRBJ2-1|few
TGCGCCAGCAGCTTGGGGGGACAGGGGGCCTACAATGAGCAGTTCTTC
CASSLGGQGAYNEQFF
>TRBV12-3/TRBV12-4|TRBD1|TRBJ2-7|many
TGTGCCAGCAGCAACCCCGGGACAGGTGGGGCCTCCTACGAGCAGTACTTC
CASSNPGTGGASYEQYF
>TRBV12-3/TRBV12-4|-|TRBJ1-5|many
TGTGCCAGCACCTTAAACAGGGTAGGGAGCAATCAGCCCCAGCATTTT
CASTLNRVGSNQPQHF
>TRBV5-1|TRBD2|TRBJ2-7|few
TGCGCCAGCAGCCCCACTAGCGGGGGGGCCTACGAGCAGTACTTC
CASSPTSGGAYEQYF
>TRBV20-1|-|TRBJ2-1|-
TGCAGTGCTAGAGATGCAACCTACGAGCAGTTCTTC
CSARDATYEQFF
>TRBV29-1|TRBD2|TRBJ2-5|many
TGCAGCGTTGGTGCGGGAGGAAAGACCCAGTACTTC
CSVGAGGKTQYF
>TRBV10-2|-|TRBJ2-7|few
TGCGCCAGCAGTGAGGGTATAAGCGGTGCCTACGAGCAGTACTTC
CASSEGISGAYEQYF
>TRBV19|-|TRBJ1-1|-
TGTGCCAGTACGAGGGGTACCGGGACACGGAACACTGAAGCTTTCTTT
CASTRGTGTRNTEAFF
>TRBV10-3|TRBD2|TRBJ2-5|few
TGTGCCATCTCAGCGGGACTAGCCGAGACCCAGTACTTC
CAISAGLAETQYF
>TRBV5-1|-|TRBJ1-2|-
TGCGCCAGCAGCCCGGAGCGACAGGTCAATGGCTACACCTTC
CASSPERQVNGYTF
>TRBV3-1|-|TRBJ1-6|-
TGTGCCAGCAGCCAAGAAAGTGGATCACCCCTCCACTTT
CASSQESGSPLHF
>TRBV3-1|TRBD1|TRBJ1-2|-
TGTGCCAGCAGCGTTGGACAGGGGGCTTTCTATGGCTACACCTTC
CASSVGQGAFYGYTF
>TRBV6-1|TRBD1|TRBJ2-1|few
TGTGCCAGCAGAGCCGGGACAGGGGGTTACTACAATGAGCAGTTCTTC
CASRAGTGGYYNEQFF